The source of this TCR beta chain is a study of T-cell memory formation after mild COVID-19. Each CDR3 protein gets one entry after TCRdb re-called the 5' RACE reads with MiXCR. The data contain about 250,000 distinct CDR3 sequences, about 16% of them seen just once; the ten biggest clones take up over 2%. This clonotype was seen more than once but under ten times. Germline-derived CDR1 and CDR2 are KGHDR and SFDVKD. The ends were cut back, 4 bases at V and 3 bases at J, with 6 bases in the middle. The CDR3 is made up of 12 amino acids. The sample consisted of PBMCs or a T cell subset sorted from them (not recorded which). The chain combines TRBV24-1 with TRBJ2-7; D gene ambiguous. This receptor was taken from an adult woman who had mild COVID-19 (a few samples of this study predate the infection). Cell type and time point are not known. The CDR3 DNA sequence: TGTGCCACCAGTGAACGCGGCTACGAGCAGTACTTC. Protein sequence: CATSERGYEQYF.